The clone carrying this T cell receptor (beta chain) came up many times. Hyperthyroidism patients were newly diagnosed, had disease duration under 2 months, and were aged 18 to 65 years. Not enrolled were patients with uncontrolled infection, other autoimmune disease, pregnancy or lactation. TCR beta CDR3 regions were amplified from RNA transcripts. The HTBI primer set was used in a first-round RT-PCR of the TCR CDR3. Each CDR3 protein gets one entry after TCRdb re-called the multiplex PCR reads with MiXCR. The top ten clones hold about 41% of a sample with about 200,000 distinct CDR3 sequences, 15% to 20% of them seen once. The data are from a study of T cells in Graves' hyperthyroidism and ophthalmopathy. CDR1 MDHEN and CDR2 SYDVKM come from the germline V gene. This CDR3 is 16 amino acids long. Between the trimmed V and J ends, which lost 5 bases and 0 bases, there was a span of 13 bases.

The chain couples TRBV28 to TRBJ1-4; D unresolved. Sequencing input: blood. This sequence was found in a man aged 35 to 55 with Graves' hyperthyroidism. CDR3 residues: CASSPRTVATNEKLFF. DNA for the CDR3: TGTGCCAGCAGTCCGAGGACGGTAGCAACTAATGAAAAACTGTTTTTT. The variable domain in full, completed from reference TRBV28 and TRBJ1-4, reads DVKVTQSSRYLVKRTGEKVFLECVQDMDHENMFWYRQDPGLGLRLIYFSYDVKMKEKGDIPEGYSVSREKKERFSLILESASTNQTSMYLCASSPRTVATNEKLFFGSGTQLSVL.